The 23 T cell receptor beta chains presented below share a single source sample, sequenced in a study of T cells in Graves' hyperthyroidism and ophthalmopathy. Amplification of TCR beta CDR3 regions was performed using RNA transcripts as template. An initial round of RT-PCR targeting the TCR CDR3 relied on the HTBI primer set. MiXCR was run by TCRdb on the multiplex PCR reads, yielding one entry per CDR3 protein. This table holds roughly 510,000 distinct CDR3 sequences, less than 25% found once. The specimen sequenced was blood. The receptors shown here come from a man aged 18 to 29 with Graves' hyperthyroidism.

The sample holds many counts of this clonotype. Here the CDR3 reads CASSLFQGYGYTF. The CDR3 DNA is TGTGCCAGCAGCTTATTTCAGGGCTATGGCTACACCTTC. This chain joins TRBV7-9 and TRBJ1-2; maybe TRBD1 (5 bases). Deletions cut 2 bases from V and 4 bases from J, with 8 bases between. The CDR3 length is 13 residues. Germline-derived CDR1 and CDR2 are SEHNR and FQNEAQ (reference sequence).

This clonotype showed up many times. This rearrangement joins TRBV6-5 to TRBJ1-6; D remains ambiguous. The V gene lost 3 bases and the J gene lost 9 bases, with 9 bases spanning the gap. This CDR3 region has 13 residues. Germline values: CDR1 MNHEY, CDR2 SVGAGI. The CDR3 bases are TGTGCCAGCAGTTATCGCTCCACTTCACCCCTCCACTTT. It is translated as CASSYRSTSPLHF.

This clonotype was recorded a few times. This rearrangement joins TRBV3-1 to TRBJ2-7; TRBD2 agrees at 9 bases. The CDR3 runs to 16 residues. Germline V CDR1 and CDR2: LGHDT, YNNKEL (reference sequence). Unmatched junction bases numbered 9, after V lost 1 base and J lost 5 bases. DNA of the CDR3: TGTGCCAGCAGCCAAGTAGCAGCGGGGGGTTTCCACGAGCAGTACTTC. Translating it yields CASSQVAAGGFHEQYF.

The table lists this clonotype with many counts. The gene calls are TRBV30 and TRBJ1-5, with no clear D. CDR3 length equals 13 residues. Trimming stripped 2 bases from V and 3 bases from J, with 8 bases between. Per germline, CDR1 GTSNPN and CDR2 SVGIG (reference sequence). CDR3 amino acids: CAWSPQPNQPQHF. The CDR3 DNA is TGTGCCTGGAGTCCGCAGCCCAATCAGCCCCAGCATTTT.

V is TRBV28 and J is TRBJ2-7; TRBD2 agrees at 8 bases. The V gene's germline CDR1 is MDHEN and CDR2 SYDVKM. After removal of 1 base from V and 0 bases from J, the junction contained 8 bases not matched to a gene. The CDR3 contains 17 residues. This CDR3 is CASSLFGETSDSYEQYF. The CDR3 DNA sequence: TGTGCCAGCAGTTTATTCGGGGAGACTAGCGACTCCTACGAGCAGTACTTC.

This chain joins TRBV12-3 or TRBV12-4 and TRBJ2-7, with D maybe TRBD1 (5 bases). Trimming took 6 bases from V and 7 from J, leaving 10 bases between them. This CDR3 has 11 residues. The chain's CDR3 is CASSRQWEQYF. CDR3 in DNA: TGTGCCAGCAGCCGACAGTGGGAGCAGTACTTC.

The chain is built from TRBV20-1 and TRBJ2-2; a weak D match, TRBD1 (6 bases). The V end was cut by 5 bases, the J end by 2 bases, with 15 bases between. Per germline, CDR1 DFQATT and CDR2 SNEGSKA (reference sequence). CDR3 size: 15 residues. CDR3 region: CSARVWGRNTGELFF. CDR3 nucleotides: TGCAGTGCTCGTGTGTGGGGGCGCAACACCGGGGAGCTGTTTTTT.

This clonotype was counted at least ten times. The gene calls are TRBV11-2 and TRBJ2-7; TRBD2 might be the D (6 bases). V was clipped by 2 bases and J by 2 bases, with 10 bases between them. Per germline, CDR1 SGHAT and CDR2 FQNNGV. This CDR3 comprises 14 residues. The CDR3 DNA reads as TGTGCCAGCAGCTTACGGGCGGGGACCTACGAGCAGTACTTC. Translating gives CASSLRAGTYEQYF.

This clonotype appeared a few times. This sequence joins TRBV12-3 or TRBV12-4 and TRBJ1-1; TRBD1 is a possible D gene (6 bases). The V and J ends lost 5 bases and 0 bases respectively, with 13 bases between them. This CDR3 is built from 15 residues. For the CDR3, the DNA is TGTGCCAGCAGTGGACAGTACGTTATGAACACTGAAGCTTTCTTT. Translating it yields CASSGQYVMNTEAFF.

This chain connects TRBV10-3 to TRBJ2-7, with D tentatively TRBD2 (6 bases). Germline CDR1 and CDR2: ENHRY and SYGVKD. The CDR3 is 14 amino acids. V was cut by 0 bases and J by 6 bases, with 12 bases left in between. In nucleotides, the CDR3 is TGTGCCATCAGTGAGTCGAAAACAGCGGGCGAGCAGTACTTC. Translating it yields CAISESKTAGEQYF.

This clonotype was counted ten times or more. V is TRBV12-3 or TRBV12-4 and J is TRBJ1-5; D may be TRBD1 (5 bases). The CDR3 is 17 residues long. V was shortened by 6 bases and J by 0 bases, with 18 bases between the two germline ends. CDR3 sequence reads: CASSPGSRLHSNQPQHF. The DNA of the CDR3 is TGTGCCAGCAGCCCAGGGTCTCGCTTACATAGCAATCAGCCCCAGCATTTT.

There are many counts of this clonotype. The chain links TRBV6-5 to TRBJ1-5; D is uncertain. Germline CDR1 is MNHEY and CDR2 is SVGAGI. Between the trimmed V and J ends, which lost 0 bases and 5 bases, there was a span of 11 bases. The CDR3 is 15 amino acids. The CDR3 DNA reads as TGTGCCAGCAGTTACTCACACGGGAGTCATCAGCCCCAGCATTTT. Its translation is CASSYSHGSHQPQHF.

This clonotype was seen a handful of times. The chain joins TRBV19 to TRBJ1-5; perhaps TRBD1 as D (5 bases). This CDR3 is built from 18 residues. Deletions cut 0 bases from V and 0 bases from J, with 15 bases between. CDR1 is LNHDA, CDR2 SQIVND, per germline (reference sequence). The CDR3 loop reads CASSIDRGLGSSNQPQHF. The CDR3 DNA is TGTGCCAGTAGTATAGATAGGGGACTAGGAAGTAGCAATCAGCCCCAGCATTTT.

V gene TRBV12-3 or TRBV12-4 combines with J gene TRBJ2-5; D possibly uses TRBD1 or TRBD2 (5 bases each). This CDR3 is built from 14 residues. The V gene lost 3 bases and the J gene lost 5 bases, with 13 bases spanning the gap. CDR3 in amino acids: CASSLGVPGETQYF. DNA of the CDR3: TGTGCCAGCAGTTTGGGGGTGCCAGGGGAGACCCAGTACTTC.

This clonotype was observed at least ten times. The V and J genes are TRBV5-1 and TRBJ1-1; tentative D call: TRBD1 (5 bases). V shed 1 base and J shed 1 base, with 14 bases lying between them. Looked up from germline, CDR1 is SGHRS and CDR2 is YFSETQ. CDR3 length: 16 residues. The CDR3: CASSLWAVTGNTEAFF. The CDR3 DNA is TGCGCCAGCAGCTTGTGGGCAGTAACAGGGAACACTGAAGCTTTCTTT.

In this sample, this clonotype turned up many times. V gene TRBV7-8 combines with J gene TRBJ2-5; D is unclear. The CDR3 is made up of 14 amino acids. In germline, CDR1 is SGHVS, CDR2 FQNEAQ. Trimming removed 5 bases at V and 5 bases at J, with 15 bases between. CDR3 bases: TGTGCCAGCAGCCAAGAAGGGCAGAGGGAGACCCAGTACTTC. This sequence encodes CASSQEGQRETQYF.

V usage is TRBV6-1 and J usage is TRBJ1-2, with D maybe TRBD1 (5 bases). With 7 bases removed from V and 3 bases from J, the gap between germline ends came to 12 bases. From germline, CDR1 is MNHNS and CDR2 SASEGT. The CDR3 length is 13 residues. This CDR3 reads CASKRDRDYGYTF. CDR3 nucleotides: TGTGCCAGCAAAAGAGACAGAGACTATGGCTACACCTTC.

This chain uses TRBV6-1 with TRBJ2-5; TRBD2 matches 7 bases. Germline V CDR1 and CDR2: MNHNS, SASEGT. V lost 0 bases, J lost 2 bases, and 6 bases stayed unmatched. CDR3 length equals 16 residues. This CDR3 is CASSEAMWGLQETQYF. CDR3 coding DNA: TGTGCCAGCAGTGAAGCTATGTGGGGACTACAAGAGACCCAGTACTTC.

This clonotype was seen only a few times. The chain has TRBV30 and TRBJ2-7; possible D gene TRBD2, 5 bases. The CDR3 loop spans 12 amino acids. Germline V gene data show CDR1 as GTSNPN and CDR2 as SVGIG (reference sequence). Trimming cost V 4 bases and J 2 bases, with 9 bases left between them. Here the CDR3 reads CAWTGGTYEQYF. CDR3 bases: TGTGCCTGGACAGGAGGAACCTACGAGCAGTACTTC.

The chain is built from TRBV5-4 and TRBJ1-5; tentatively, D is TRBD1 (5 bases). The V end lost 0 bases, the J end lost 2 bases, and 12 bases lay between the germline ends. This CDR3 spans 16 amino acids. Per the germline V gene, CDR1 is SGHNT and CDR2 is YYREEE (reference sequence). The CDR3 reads CASSLGGELGNQPQHF. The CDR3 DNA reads TGTGCCAGCAGCTTGGGAGGGGAATTAGGCAATCAGCCCCAGCATTTT.

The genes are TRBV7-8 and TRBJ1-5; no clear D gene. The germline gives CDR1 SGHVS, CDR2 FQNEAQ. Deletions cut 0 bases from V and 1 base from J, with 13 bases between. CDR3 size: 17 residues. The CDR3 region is CASSLAGTAYSNQPQHF. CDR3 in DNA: TGTGCCAGCAGCTTAGCGGGTACGGCATACAGCAATCAGCCCCAGCATTTT.

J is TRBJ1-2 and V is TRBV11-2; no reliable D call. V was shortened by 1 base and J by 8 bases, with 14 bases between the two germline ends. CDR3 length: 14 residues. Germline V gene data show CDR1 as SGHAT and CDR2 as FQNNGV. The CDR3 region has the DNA TGTGCCAGCAGCTTAGTTGTGCTCCCTCAGGGCTACACCTTC. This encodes CASSLVVLPQGYTF.

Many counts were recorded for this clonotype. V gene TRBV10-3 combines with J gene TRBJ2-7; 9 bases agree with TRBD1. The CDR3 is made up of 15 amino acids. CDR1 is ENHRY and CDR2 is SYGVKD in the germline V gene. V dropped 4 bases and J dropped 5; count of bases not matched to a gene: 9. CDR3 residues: CAISGGDRGSNEQYF. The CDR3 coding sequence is TGTGCCATCAGTGGAGGAGACAGGGGGTCCAACGAGCAGTACTTC.